The sequence of this T cell receptor beta chain was determined in a study of cytomegalovirus exposure and HLA in healthy donors. Study-level background: Of several hundred genotyped donors, about 80% clustered with self-reported Caucasian donors. Study-level results: As was reported, the classifier diagnosed cytomegalovirus status with high specificity and sensitivity.

About this clone: Its antigen remains unidentified.

PCR used 60 Vbeta primers and 13 Jbeta primers. TCRdb keeps only in-frame clones here, not all; method: immunoSEQ multiplex PCR. The repertoire shows tens of thousands of clones; the top ten hold more than 3%. The CDR3 is 16 residues long. Losses at the gene ends were 2 bases for V and 2 bases for J; bases not matched to a gene: 6. Germline CDR1 and CDR2: SGHRS and YFSETQ. The clonotype comes from a woman aged 40 to 49 in good health and CMV-seropositive. This chain links TRBV5-1 with TRBJ2-2; 7 bases align to TRBD2. Specimen: PBMCs. This CDR3 reads CASSLGWGGNTGELFF. CDR3 in DNA: TGCGCCAGCAGCTTAGGCTGGGGGGGAAACACCGGGGAGCTGTTTTTT.